This TCR beta chain was captured by sequencing in a study of T cell responses to AZD1222 COVID-19 vaccine. Overall study context: Pooling of second doses given at about 4 or about 12 weeks was done.

The protocol was immunoSEQ multiplex PCR, while the TCRdb copy is restricted to in-frame clones and leaves out a portion. This table holds 75,000 to 95,000 clones, over 75% found once. Findings of the study overall: White British donors predominated, females outnumbered males, and clonal diversity was possibly underestimated.

The ends were cut back, 3 bases at V and 3 bases at J, with 5 bases in the middle. CDR3 length: 12 residues. Per germline, CDR1 SGHDN and CDR2 FVKESK. About this clone: Its cognate antigen is unknown.

This specimen was peripheral blood, taken on day 0 of AZD1222 vaccination. The TCR comes from an adult in good health. The chain carries TRBV14 and TRBJ1-1; no reliable D call. The chain's CDR3 is CASSQAYTEAFF. For the CDR3, the DNA is TGTGCCAGCAGCCAGGCCTACACTGAAGCTTTCTTT.